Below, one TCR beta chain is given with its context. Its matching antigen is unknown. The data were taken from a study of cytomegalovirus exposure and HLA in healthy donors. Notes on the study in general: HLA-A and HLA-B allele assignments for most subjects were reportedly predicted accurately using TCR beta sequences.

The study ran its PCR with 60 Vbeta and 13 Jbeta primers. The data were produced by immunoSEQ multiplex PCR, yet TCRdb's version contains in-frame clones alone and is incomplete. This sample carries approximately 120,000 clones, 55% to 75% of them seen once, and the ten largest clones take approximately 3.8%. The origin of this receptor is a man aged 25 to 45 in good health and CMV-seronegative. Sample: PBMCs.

CDR3 protein: CASSQLREGTSYNEQFF. The CDR3 DNA is TGTGCCAGCAGCCAATTAAGAGAGGGGACTTCTTACAATGAGCAGTTCTTC. V gene TRBV4-2 combines with J gene TRBJ2-1, with D possibly matching TRBD2 (6 bases). This CDR3 is built from 17 residues. The germline V gene has CDR1 LGHNA and CDR2 YNFKEQ. The V and J ends lost 2 bases and 4 bases respectively, with 18 bases between them.